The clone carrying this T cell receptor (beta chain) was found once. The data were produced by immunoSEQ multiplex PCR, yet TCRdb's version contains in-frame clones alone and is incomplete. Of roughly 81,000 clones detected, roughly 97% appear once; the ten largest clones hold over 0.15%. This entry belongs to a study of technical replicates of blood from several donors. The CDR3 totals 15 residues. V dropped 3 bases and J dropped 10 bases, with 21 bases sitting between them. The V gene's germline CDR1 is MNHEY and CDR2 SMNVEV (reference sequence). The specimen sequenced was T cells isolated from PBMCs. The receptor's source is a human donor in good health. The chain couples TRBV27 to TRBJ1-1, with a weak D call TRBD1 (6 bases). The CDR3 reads CASSFSSLGGQPAFF. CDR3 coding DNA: TGTGCCAGCAGTTTCTCCTCCTTGGGGGGGCAACCAGCTTTCTTT.